Following are 26 T cell receptor beta chains from one sample sequenced in a study of shared clonotypes between healthy human individuals. Generated by immunoSEQ multiplex PCR, the TCRdb table keeps only in-frame clones and is missing some. The sample shows roughly 2.2 million clones, just under 95% of them seen only once. The sample was naive CD4+ T cells from PBMCs. The subset was: CD45RA+ positively selected. The receptors here all came from a man aged 18 to 29 in good health. Some clones in this sample may be carry-over from other donors' samples.

The V and J genes are TRBV28 and TRBJ2-1; 11 nucleotides agree with TRBD2. CDR3 length equals 16 residues. Germline CDR1 reads MDHEN; CDR2 reads SYDVKM. The trim removed 4 bases at V and 9 bases at J, leaving 11 bases unmatched. The CDR3: CASSSPFSGRAGEQFF. The CDR3 DNA sequence: TGTGCCAGCAGTTCCCCCTTTAGCGGGAGGGCCGGTGAGCAGTTCTTC.

The V call is TRBV30, the J call TRBJ1-2, with D possibly matching TRBD1 (5 bases). This CDR3 is 13 amino acids long. Trimming removed 2 bases at V and 0 bases at J, with 7 bases between. CDR1 is GTSNPN and CDR2 is SVGIG in the germline V gene (reference sequence). The CDR3 nucleotides are TGTGCCTGGAGTAGGGGAACTAACTATGGCTACACCTTC. Its translation is CAWSRGTNYGYTF.

The V gene is TRBV28, the J gene TRBJ1-2, with D possibly TRBD1 on 5 matching bases. The germline V gene has CDR1 MDHEN and CDR2 SYDVKM. The CDR3 has 18 residues. V was cut by 8 bases and J by 0 bases, with 25 bases left in between. The CDR3 coding sequence is TGTGCCAGCGTAAACCGTGGGGGAATCCAGGGAGCTAACTATGGCTACACCTTC. It specifies CASVNRGGIQGANYGYTF.

The gene calls are TRBV6-6 and TRBJ1-1, with a possible D match to TRBD1 (5 bases). CDR1 and CDR2 (germline): MNHNY, SVGAGI (reference sequence). This CDR3 is built from 16 residues. Trimming cost V 2 bases and J 4 bases, with 17 bases left between them. CDR3 DNA: TGTGCCAGCAGTTACCCCGGAAGGGGTGTGCGCACTGAAGCTTTCTTT. Translating it yields CASSYPGRGVRTEAFF.

The gene calls are TRBV7-2 and TRBJ1-1; no definite D call. Germline V gives CDR1 SGHTA, CDR2 FQGNSA. Deletions cut 4 bases from V and 10 bases from J, with 16 bases between. The length of the CDR3 is 13 residues. The DNA for the CDR3 is TGTGCCAGCAGCTCCCTTGACGGATCCGCAGCTTTCTTT. Translation gives CASSSLDGSAAFF.

This sequence joins TRBV28 and TRBJ2-7; possibly TRBD1 for D (6 bases). Trimming shortened V by 1 base and J by 0 bases, and 10 bases separated the two germline ends. The V gene's germline CDR1 is MDHEN and CDR2 SYDVKM. This CDR3 has 15 amino acids. Here the CDR3 reads CASSLYRDPSYEQYF. The CDR3 DNA sequence: TGTGCCAGCAGTTTATACAGGGACCCCTCCTACGAGCAGTACTTC.

The DNA for the CDR3 is TGTGCCAGCATGAGAGGGGGAAGCAATCAGCCCCAGCATTTT. It codes for CASMRGGSNQPQHF. The V and J genes are TRBV28 and TRBJ1-5; TRBD1 might be the D (6 bases). Germline CDR1 MDHEN, CDR2 SYDVKM. V was trimmed by 7 bases and J by 1 base, leaving 11 bases between them. CDR3 length equals 14 residues. The full variable domain, its missing parts supplied by reference TRBV28 and TRBJ1-5, is DVKVTQSSRYLVKRTGEKVFLECVQDMDHENMFWYRQDPGLGLRLIYFSYDVKMKEKGDIPEGYSVSREKKERFSLILESASTNQTSMYLCASMRGGSNQPQHFGDGTRLSIL.

J is TRBJ2-7 and V is TRBV2, with 7 bases that match TRBD2. V trimming: 1 base; J trimming: 7 bases; junction bases outside the gene matches: 1. This CDR3 spans 12 amino acids. CDR1 is SNHLY and CDR2 is FYNNEI in the germline V gene. In nucleotides, the CDR3 is TGTGCCAGCAGTGAAGGCGGGAGTGAGCAGTACTTC. Translated, it gives CASSEGGSEQYF.

The J gene is TRBJ2-5, the V gene TRBV5-1; 11 bases map to TRBD2. This CDR3 comprises 17 residues. The ends lost 2 bases at V and 3 bases at J; junction bases unmatched: 9. Germline V CDR1 and CDR2: SGHRS, YFSETQ. This chain's CDR3 is CASSLTPGTSGKETQYF. In nucleotides, the CDR3 is TGCGCCAGCAGCTTAACGCCGGGGACTAGCGGAAAAGAGACCCAGTACTTC.

The gene calls are TRBV29-1 and TRBJ2-3; TRBD2 aligns across 11 bases. Losses at the gene ends were 7 bases for V and 3 bases for J; bases not matched to a gene: 3. The CDR3 has 13 amino acids. Germline lookup yields CDR1 SQVTM and CDR2 ANQGSEA. The CDR3 nucleotides are TGCAGCGAAAGACTAGCGGGGACAGATACGCAGTATTTT. This sequence encodes CSERLAGTDTQYF.

The chain is built from TRBV5-4 and TRBJ2-3; 8 bases fit TRBD1. After removal of 4 bases from V and 2 bases from J, the junction contained 9 bases not matched to a gene. This CDR3 has 16 residues. Germline V gives CDR1 SGHNT, CDR2 YYREEE (reference sequence). The CDR3 nucleotides are TGTGCCAGCAGCACATACCAGGGGGCGTCCACAGATACGCAGTATTTT. It specifies CASSTYQGASTDTQYF.

The chain is built from TRBV7-9 and TRBJ1-3; no definite D call. The CDR3 consists of 18 residues. The V end was cut by 1 base, the J end by 0 bases, with 16 bases between. The germline V gene has CDR1 SEHNR and CDR2 FQNEAQ (reference sequence). CDR3 sequence (DNA): TGTGCCAGCAGCTTAGTGGGGTGGATGATAAACTCTGGAAACACCATATATTTT. It yields the protein CASSLVGWMINSGNTIYF.

The chain has TRBV6-1 and TRBJ2-3, with 7 nucleotides matching TRBD2. The CDR3 length is 15 residues. The germline V gene has CDR1 MNHNS and CDR2 SASEGT. V lost 1 base to trimming and J lost 4 bases; unmatched junction nucleotides: 5. The CDR3 DNA sequence: TGTGCCAGCAGTGAAGGTGGCGGGAGCCCAGATACGCAGTATTTT. Protein product: CASSEGGGSPDTQYF.

J is TRBJ2-6 and V is TRBV7-8, with D possibly matching TRBD1 (6 bases). Deletions cut 1 base from V and 4 bases from J, with 11 bases between. The CDR3 loop spans 16 amino acids. Per germline, CDR1 SGHVS and CDR2 FQNEAQ. DNA for the CDR3: TGTGCCAGCAGCTTAGATGCAGGGGCCGGGGCCAACGTCCTGACTTTC. This encodes CASSLDAGAGANVLTF.

CDR3 nucleotides: TGTGCCAGCAGTTACTCGAGTGCAGGGTCCGGAAACACCATATATTTT. It specifies CASSYSSAGSGNTIYF. The chain employs TRBV6-5 and TRBJ1-3, with a tentative D call TRBD1 (5 bases). Trimming removed 0 bases at V and 4 bases at J, with 13 bases between. The CDR3 covers 16 residues. Germline V CDR1 and CDR2: MNHEY, SVGAGI.

CDR3 amino acids: CASSLTGDGKDEQYF. DNA for the CDR3: TGTGCCAGCAGTCTGACAGGGGATGGTAAGGACGAGCAGTACTTC. The V call is TRBV27, the J call TRBJ2-7; TRBD1 matches 8 bases. The CDR3 loop spans 15 amino acids. Germline V lookup: CDR1 MNHEY, CDR2 SMNVEV (reference sequence). Trimming removed 5 bases from V and 5 bases from J; junction bases left unmatched: 11.

The gene calls are TRBV11-1 and TRBJ1-3; TRBD1 is a possible D gene (6 bases). Trimming cost V 5 bases and J 4 bases, with 15 bases left between them. CDR3 size: 15 residues. Germline V gene data show CDR1 as SGHAT and CDR2 as FQDESV (reference sequence). The CDR3 coding sequence is TGTGCCAGCAGCGTCGACAGGTTATTCGGAAACACCATATATTTT. This gives the protein CASSVDRLFGNTIYF. Full variable domain (rest looked up from reference TRBV11-1 and TRBJ1-3): EAEVAQSPRYKITEKSQAVAFWCDPISGHATLYWYRQILGQGPELLVQFQDESVVDDSQLPKDRFSAERLKGVDSTLKIQPAELGDSAMYLCASSVDRLFGNTIYFGEGSWLTVV.

This rearrangement joins TRBV6-1 to TRBJ2-5, with a weak D call TRBD2 (6 bases). The CDR3 length is 15 residues. V dropped 8 bases and J dropped 3 bases, with 19 bases sitting between them. The V gene's germline CDR1 is MNHNS and CDR2 SASEGT. The DNA of the CDR3 is TGTGCCAGCGGTAACCAAGGGGCTAGCGAAGAGACCCAGTACTTC. As protein: CASGNQGASEETQYF.

The chain carries TRBV6-8 and TRBJ2-5; no definite D call. Trimming stripped 5 bases from V and 5 bases from J, with 12 bases between. This CDR3 contains 13 residues. The germline V gene encodes CDR1 MNHGY and CDR2 SAAAGT. CDR3 bases: TGTGCCAGCAGTCTGGAGCCCGGGGAGACCCAGTACTTC. Translated: CASSLEPGETQYF.

This clone was detected only once. The chain recombines TRBV4-1 with TRBJ2-2; D is perhaps TRBD1 or TRBD2 (6 bases each). The germline gives CDR1 MGHRA, CDR2 YSYEKL. The CDR3 has 14 residues. Trimming left V 4 bases short and J 5 bases short, with 11 bases between. The CDR3 DNA follows: TGCGCCAGCAGCCGGGGGGCGATAACCGGGGAGCTGTTTTTT. This gives the protein CASSRGAITGELFF.

Points on this clone: The same CDR3 is also encoded by other DNA sequences in this sample. V gene TRBV5-1 combines with J gene TRBJ2-2; no definite D call. The V end was cut by 1 base, the J end by 1 base, with 5 bases between. CDR3 length: 14 amino acids. Germline V gene data show CDR1 as SGHRS and CDR2 as YFSETQ. The DNA for the CDR3 is TGCGCCAGCAGCTTGAGTGGGAACACCGGGGAGCTGTTTTTT. Translating gives CASSLSGNTGELFF.

The chain joins TRBV11-2 to TRBJ2-3; TRBD2 aligns across 8 bases. Trimming cost V 2 bases and J 3 bases; bases outside gene matches: 10. The CDR3 totals 17 residues. Germline values: CDR1 SGHAT, CDR2 FQNNGV. In nucleotides, the CDR3 is TGTGCCAGCAGCTTACCTCGAGCGGGAGTAAGGACAGATACGCAGTATTTT. It codes for CASSLPRAGVRTDTQYF.

The chain uses TRBV2 and TRBJ2-2, with D unclear. This CDR3 has 15 residues. Per germline, CDR1 SNHLY and CDR2 FYNNEI. V was shortened by 6 bases and J by 4 bases, with 15 bases between the two germline ends. As DNA, the CDR3 is TGTGCCAGCAGGCTCGATAGGGCTGGCACCGGGGAGCTGTTTTTT. Protein sequence: CASRLDRAGTGELFF. Drawing the rest from reference TRBV2 and TRBJ2-2, the complete variable domain is EPEVTQTPSHQVTQMGQEVILRCVPISNHLYFYWYRQILGQKVEFLVSFYNNEISEKSEIFDDQFSVERPDGSNFTLKIRSTKLEDSAMYFCASRLDRAGTGELFFGEGSRLTVL.

The V call is TRBV12-5, the J call TRBJ2-3, with TRBD2 identical over 9 bases. The CDR3 loop spans 13 amino acids. In germline, CDR1 is LGHNT, CDR2 FRNRAP. V shed 9 bases and J 4 bases; nucleotides not matched to a gene: 5. The CDR3 loop reads CASTVAGADTQYF. CDR3 sequence (DNA): TGTGCTAGCACGGTAGCGGGAGCAGATACGCAGTATTTT.

V and J are TRBV4-1 and TRBJ2-3, with D possibly matching TRBD2 (6 bases). The length of the CDR3 is 16 residues. Germline V gene lookup returns CDR1 MGHRA and CDR2 YSYEKL. Trimming took off 0 bases at V and 2 bases at J, with 12 bases between the two ends. This CDR3 is CASSQDRGGDTDTQYF. In DNA, the CDR3 is TGCGCCAGCAGCCAAGATCGCGGCGGGGACACAGATACGCAGTATTTT.

In this sample, this clone turned up once. The rearrangement uses TRBV5-8 and TRBJ1-1; tentative D call: TRBD1 (6 bases). The germline V and J ends were trimmed by 3 bases and 7 bases, with 13 bases remaining between them. Germline loops: CDR1 SGHTS, CDR2 YDEGEE. This CDR3 comprises 13 residues. In DNA, the CDR3 is TGTGCCAGCAGCTGGGACACTCCTGATGAAGCTTTCTTT. Translation gives CASSWDTPDEAFF.